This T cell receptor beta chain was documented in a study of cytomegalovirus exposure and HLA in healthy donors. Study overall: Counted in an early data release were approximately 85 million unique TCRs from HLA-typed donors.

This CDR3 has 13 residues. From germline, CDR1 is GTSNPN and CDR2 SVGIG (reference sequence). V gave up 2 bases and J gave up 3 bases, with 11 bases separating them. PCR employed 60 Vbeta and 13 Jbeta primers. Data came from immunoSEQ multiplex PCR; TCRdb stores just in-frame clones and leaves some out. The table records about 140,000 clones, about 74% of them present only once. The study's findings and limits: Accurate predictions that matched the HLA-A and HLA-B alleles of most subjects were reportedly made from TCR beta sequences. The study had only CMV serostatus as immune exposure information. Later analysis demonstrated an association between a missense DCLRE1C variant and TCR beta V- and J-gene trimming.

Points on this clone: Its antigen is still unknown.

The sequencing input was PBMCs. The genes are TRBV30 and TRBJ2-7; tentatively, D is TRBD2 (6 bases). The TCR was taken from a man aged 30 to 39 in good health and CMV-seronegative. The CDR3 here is CAWSPGLDYEQYF. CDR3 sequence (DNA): TGTGCCTGGAGTCCGGGACTGGACTACGAGCAGTACTTC.